This TCR beta chain was sequenced during a study of T-cell reconstitution after alpha-beta-depleted transplantation in children. The J segment lost 10 bases and the V segment lost 3 bases, leaving 20 bases of the junction unmatched. The germline CDR1 and CDR2 sequences are LGHNA and YNFKEQ. The CDR3 contains 18 residues. For this clonotype: Its antigen is still unknown.

Unique molecular identifiers were built into the TCRbeta library. MiXCR, applied by TCRdb to the PCR reads, yields one record per CDR3 protein. The top ten hold around a fifth of the sample, which has 90,000 to 100,000 distinct CDR3 sequences, about a quarter seen once. Study observations and caveats: Newly generated T cells supplied most T-cell counts and diversity one year post-transplant. There were some patients whose high TCRbeta diversity at day 60 came from surviving recipient T cells and thymic progenitors.

The source is a boy aged 2 to 10 with acute lymphoblastic leukemia, due to receive a stem cell transplant. Material: PBMCs, obtained before TCRalphabeta/CD19-depleted stem cell transplant. The chain couples TRBV4-2 to TRBJ2-1, with 8 bases lining up with TRBD2. CDR3 sequence reads: CASSQGPTSGGASGEQFF. The CDR3 DNA reads TGTGCCAGCAGCCAGGGCCCAACTAGCGGAGGGGCCTCGGGGGAGCAGTTCTTC.